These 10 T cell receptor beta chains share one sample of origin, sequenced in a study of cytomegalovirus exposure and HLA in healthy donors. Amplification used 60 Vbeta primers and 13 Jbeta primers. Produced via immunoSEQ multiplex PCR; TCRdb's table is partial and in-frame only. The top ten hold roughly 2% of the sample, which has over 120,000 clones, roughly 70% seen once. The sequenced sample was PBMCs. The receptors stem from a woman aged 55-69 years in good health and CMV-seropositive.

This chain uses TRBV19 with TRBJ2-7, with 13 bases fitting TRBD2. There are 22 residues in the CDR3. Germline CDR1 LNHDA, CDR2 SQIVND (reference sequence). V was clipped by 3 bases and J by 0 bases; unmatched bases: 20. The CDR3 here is CASSMGEWTGTSGTYFSYEQYF. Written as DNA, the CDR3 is TGTGCCAGTAGTATGGGAGAATGGACCGGGACTAGCGGGACTTATTTCTCCTACGAGCAGTACTTC.

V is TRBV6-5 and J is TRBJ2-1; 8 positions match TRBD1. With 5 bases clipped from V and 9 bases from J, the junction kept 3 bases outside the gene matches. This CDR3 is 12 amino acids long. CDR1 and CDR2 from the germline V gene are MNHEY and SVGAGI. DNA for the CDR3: TGTGCCAGCAGTGCAGGGGGCCGTGAGCAGTTCTTC. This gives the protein CASSAGGREQFF.

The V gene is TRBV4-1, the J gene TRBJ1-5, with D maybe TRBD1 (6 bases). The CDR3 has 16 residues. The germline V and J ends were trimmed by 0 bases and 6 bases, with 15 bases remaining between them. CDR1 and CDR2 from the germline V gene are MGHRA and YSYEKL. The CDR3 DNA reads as TGCGCCAGCAGCCAAGATCGGGGGGGCGTCGGTCAGCCCCAGCATTTT. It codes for CASSQDRGGVGQPQHF.

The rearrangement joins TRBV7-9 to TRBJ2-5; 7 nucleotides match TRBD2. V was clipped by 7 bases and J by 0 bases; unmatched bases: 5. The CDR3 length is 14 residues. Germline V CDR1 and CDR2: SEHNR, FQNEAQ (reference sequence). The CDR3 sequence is CASKASGYQETQYF. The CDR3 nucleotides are TGTGCCAGCAAGGCTAGCGGTTACCAAGAGACCCAGTACTTC.

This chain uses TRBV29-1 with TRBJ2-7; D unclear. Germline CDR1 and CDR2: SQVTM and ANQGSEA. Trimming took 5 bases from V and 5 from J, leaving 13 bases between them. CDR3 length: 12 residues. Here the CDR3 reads CSVKVSVDEQYF. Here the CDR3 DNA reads TGCAGCGTTAAAGTGTCCGTCGACGAGCAGTACTTC.

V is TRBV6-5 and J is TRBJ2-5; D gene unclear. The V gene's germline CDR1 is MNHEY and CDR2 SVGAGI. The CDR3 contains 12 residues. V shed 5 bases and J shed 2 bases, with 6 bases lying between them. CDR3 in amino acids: CASSESQETQYF. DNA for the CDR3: TGTGCCAGCAGTGAGAGTCAAGAGACCCAGTACTTC.

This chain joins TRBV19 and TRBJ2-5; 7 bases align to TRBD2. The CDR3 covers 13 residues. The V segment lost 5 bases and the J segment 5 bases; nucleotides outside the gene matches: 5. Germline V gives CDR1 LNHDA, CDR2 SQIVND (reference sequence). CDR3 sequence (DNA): TGTGCCAGTAGTTCCAGCGGGATTGAGACCCAGTACTTC. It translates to CASSSSGIETQYF.

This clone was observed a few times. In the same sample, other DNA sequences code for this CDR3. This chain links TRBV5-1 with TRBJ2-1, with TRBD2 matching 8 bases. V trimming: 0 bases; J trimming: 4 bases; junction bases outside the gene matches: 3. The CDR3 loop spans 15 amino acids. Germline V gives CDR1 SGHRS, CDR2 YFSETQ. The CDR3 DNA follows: TGCGCCAGCAGCTTGGTTCTAGCGGGTTACAATGAGCAGTTCTTC. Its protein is CASSLVLAGYNEQFF.

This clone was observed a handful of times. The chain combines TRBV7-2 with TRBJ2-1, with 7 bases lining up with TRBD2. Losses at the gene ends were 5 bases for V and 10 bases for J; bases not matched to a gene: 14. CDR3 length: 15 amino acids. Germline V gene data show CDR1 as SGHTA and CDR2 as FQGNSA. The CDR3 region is CASSPKRSASGEQFF. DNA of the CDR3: TGTGCCAGCAGCCCCAAGAGGTCAGCTAGCGGAGAGCAGTTCTTC.

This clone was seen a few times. This CDR3 reads CASSSTTLGRGGTEAFF. CDR3 bases: TGTGCCAGCAGCTCTACTACACTGGGGCGCGGCGGCACTGAAGCTTTCTTT. V and J are TRBV5-5 and TRBJ1-1; D possibly corresponds to TRBD1 (5 bases). Trimming removed 3 bases at V and 4 bases at J, with 22 bases between. Per germline, CDR1 SGHKS and CDR2 YYEKEE (reference sequence). The CDR3 spans 17 residues.